This is a list of T cell receptor beta chains from one sample in a study of T cells in localized non-small cell lung cancer. Sequencing was performed with immunoSEQ multiplex PCR; in TCRdb, only in-frame clones are kept and a portion is missing. The sample records about 52,000 clones, 86% being singletons. Sequencing was performed on peripheral blood, taken before any cancer treatment. All receptors derive from a male donor at least 60 years old with stage III squamous cell lung carcinoma. The CDR3 runs from the conserved cysteine through the conserved F or W. Each record gives: V gene, clone size, D gene, J gene, CDR3 protein, CDR3 DNA. A D gene is named only where the DNA matches it firmly. Clone sizes are given selectively: once, few, many, or a class where the clone is expanded.

V gene: TRBV6-5
clone size: NA
D gene: NA
J gene: TRBJ1-2
CDR3 protein: CASSPLEENYGYTF
CDR3 DNA: TGTGCCAGCAGTCCCCTCGAGGAGAACTATGGCTACACCTTC

V gene: TRBV29-1
clone size: NA
D gene: NA
J gene: TRBJ2-2
CDR3 protein: CSVEGPKGGGELFF
CDR3 DNA: TGCAGCGTTGAAGGCCCAAAGGGGGGCGGGGAGCTGTTTTTT

V gene: TRBV27
clone size: NA
D gene: NA
J gene: TRBJ1-4
CDR3 protein: CASSFHGQETNEKLFF
CDR3 DNA: TGTGCCAGCAGTTTCCACGGACAAGAAACTAATGAAAAACTGTTTTTT

V gene: TRBV30
clone size: NA
D gene: NA
J gene: TRBJ1-2
CDR3 protein: CAWSPGQANYGYTF
CDR3 DNA: TGTGCCTGGAGCCCGGGACAAGCTAACTATGGCTACACCTTC

V gene: TRBV7-2
clone size: NA
D gene: TRBD2
J gene: TRBJ2-3
CDR3 protein: CASSLRQGGDTDTQYF
CDR3 DNA: TGTGCCAGCAGCTTACGGCAGGGAGGGGACACAGATACGCAGTATTTT

V gene: TRBV30
clone size: NA
D gene: NA
J gene: TRBJ1-1
CDR3 protein: CAWSPWSASEAFF
CDR3 DNA: TGTGCCTGGAGTCCGTGGTCAGCGAGTGAAGCTTTCTTT

V gene: TRBV6-5
clone size: few
D gene: NA
J gene: TRBJ1-4
CDR3 protein: CASSPGVSNEKLFF
CDR3 DNA: TGTGCCAGCAGTCCGGGAGTGAGTAATGAAAAACTGTTTTTT

V gene: TRBV27
clone size: NA
D gene: TRBD1
J gene: TRBJ1-4
CDR3 protein: CASSRGTGENEKLFF
CDR3 DNA: TGTGCCAGCAGTCGGGGGACAGGAGAAAATGAAAAACTGTTTTTT

V gene: TRBV5-1
clone size: NA
D gene: NA
J gene: TRBJ1-1
CDR3 protein: CASSLVGGSGTEAFF
CDR3 DNA: TGCGCCAGCAGCTTGGTTGGAGGGTCCGGCACTGAAGCTTTCTTT

V gene: TRBV5-1
clone size: once
D gene: NA
J gene: TRBJ2-1
CDR3 protein: CASSPETGSSYNEQFF
CDR3 DNA: TGCGCCAGCAGCCCAGAAACAGGGAGCTCCTACAATGAGCAGTTCTTC

V gene: TRBV19
clone size: NA
D gene: NA
J gene: TRBJ1-1
CDR3 protein: CASSMRISRIMNTEAFF
CDR3 DNA: TGTGCCAGTAGTATGAGAATTTCGCGCATTATGAACACTGAAGCTTTCTTT

V gene: TRBV11-3
clone size: NA
D gene: NA
J gene: TRBJ2-1
CDR3 protein: CASSPGPRNEQFF
CDR3 DNA: TGTGCCAGCAGTCCCGGGCCGAGGAATGAGCAGTTCTTC

V gene: TRBV5-1
clone size: NA
D gene: NA
J gene: TRBJ1-4
CDR3 protein: CASILRGANEKLFF
CDR3 DNA: TGCGCCAGCATCCTCAGGGGTGCTAATGAAAAACTGTTTTTT

V gene: TRBV12-5
clone size: few
D gene: TRBD1
J gene: TRBJ1-5
CDR3 protein: CASGFGTGPQHF
CDR3 DNA: TGTGCTAGTGGTTTCGGGACAGGGCCCCAGCATTTT

V gene: TRBV19
clone size: NA
D gene: TRBD1
J gene: TRBJ2-2
CDR3 protein: CASSIDAGQGLNTGELFF
CDR3 DNA: TGTGCCAGTAGTATCGACGCCGGACAGGGGTTGAACACCGGGGAGCTGTTTTTT

V gene: TRBV6-1
clone size: NA
D gene: NA
J gene: TRBJ1-5
CDR3 protein: CASSIMKAQHF
CDR3 DNA: TGTGCCAGCAGTATCATGAAAGCCCAGCATTTT

V gene: TRBV6-1
clone size: NA
D gene: NA
J gene: TRBJ1-1
CDR3 protein: CASSQETEAFF
CDR3 DNA: TGTGCCAGCAGCCAGGAGACTGAAGCTTTCTTT

V gene: TRBV19
clone size: NA
D gene: NA
J gene: TRBJ2-3
CDR3 protein: CASRSHPLLSDTQYF
CDR3 DNA: TGTGCCAGTAGGTCACACCCGCTCTTGTCAGATACGCAGTATTTT

V gene: TRBV5-6
clone size: NA
D gene: NA
J gene: TRBJ2-7
CDR3 protein: CASSLLHEQYF
CDR3 DNA: TGTGCCAGCAGCTTACTCCACGAGCAGTACTTC

V gene: TRBV29-1
clone size: NA
D gene: NA
J gene: TRBJ1-3
CDR3 protein: CSVEEYGRGSFGNTIYF
CDR3 DNA: TGCAGCGTTGAAGAATACGGGAGGGGATCATTTGGAAACACCATATATTTT

V gene: TRBV5-6
clone size: few
D gene: NA
J gene: TRBJ2-2
CDR3 protein: CASSRNTGELFF
CDR3 DNA: TGTGCCAGCAGCCGGAACACCGGGGAGCTGTTTTTT

V gene: TRBV27
clone size: NA
D gene: TRBD1
J gene: TRBJ1-3
CDR3 protein: CASSRLTPGQNSGYTIYF
CDR3 DNA: TGTGCCAGCAGTCGTTTGACTCCGGGACAGAATTCAGGATACACCATATATTTT

V gene: TRBV5-8
clone size: NA
D gene: NA
J gene: TRBJ2-3
CDR3 protein: CASSLGRGLGLTRRTDTQYF
CDR3 DNA: TGTGCCAGCAGCTTGGGCCGGGGATTAGGTTTAACTCGACGCACAGATACGCAGTATTTT

V gene: TRBV9
clone size: NA
D gene: NA
J gene: TRBJ1-2
CDR3 protein: CASSVAGYSYGYTF
CDR3 DNA: TGTGCCAGCAGCGTAGCCGGTTACAGCTATGGCTACACCTTC

V gene: TRBV11-2
clone size: NA
D gene: TRBD2
J gene: TRBJ2-3
CDR3 protein: CASRPSGGAFDTQYF
CDR3 DNA: TGTGCCAGCAGACCGAGCGGGGGGGCCTTCGATACGCAGTATTTT

V gene: TRBV25-1
clone size: NA
D gene: NA
J gene: TRBJ2-7
CDR3 protein: CASSDPGQTYEQYF
CDR3 DNA: TGTGCCAGCAGTGACCCCGGGCAGACCTACGAGCAGTACTTC

V gene: TRBV6-5
clone size: NA
D gene: NA
J gene: TRBJ1-4
CDR3 protein: CASRGDTEKLFF
CDR3 DNA: TGTGCCAGCAGGGGGGACACTGAAAAACTGTTTTTT

V gene: TRBV6-5
clone size: once
D gene: TRBD1
J gene: TRBJ1-2
CDR3 protein: CASSSGTGGYGYTF
CDR3 DNA: TGTGCCAGCAGTTCGGGGACAGGCGGCTATGGCTACACCTTC

V gene: TRBV6-5
clone size: NA
D gene: NA
J gene: TRBJ2-1
CDR3 protein: CASSPGARPYNEQFF
CDR3 DNA: TGTGCCAGCAGCCCCGGCGCCCGGCCCTACAATGAGCAGTTCTTC

V gene: TRBV5-1
clone size: NA
D gene: NA
J gene: TRBJ2-7
CDR3 protein: CASSLRVGRPYEQYF
CDR3 DNA: TGCGCCAGCAGCTTGAGGGTGGGGCGCCCGTACGAGCAGTACTTC

V gene: TRBV18
clone size: few
D gene: NA
J gene: TRBJ1-1
CDR3 protein: CASSRDDSSEAFF
CDR3 DNA: TGTGCCAGCTCACGGGACGATTCCTCTGAAGCTTTCTTT

V gene: TRBV4-1
clone size: NA
D gene: TRBD1
J gene: TRBJ1-2
CDR3 protein: CASSPLTGLRYGYTF
CDR3 DNA: TGCGCCAGCAGCCCCTTGACAGGGCTCCGGTATGGCTACACCTTC

V gene: TRBV10-3
clone size: NA
D gene: NA
J gene: TRBJ2-7
CDR3 protein: CAISELMGRGTLPPEQYF
CDR3 DNA: TGTGCCATCAGTGAGTTAATGGGGCGAGGAACCTTACCCCCCGAGCAGTACTTC

V gene: TRBV6-5
clone size: NA
D gene: NA
J gene: TRBJ1-3
CDR3 protein: CASSYKLKGNTIYF
CDR3 DNA: TGTGCCAGCAGTTATAAGTTGAAGGGAAACACCATATATTTT

V gene: TRBV7-6
clone size: NA
D gene: NA
J gene: TRBJ2-1
CDR3 protein: CASSLGAPTEQFF
CDR3 DNA: TGTGCCAGCAGCTTAGGTGCTCCCACGGAGCAGTTCTTC

V gene: TRBV7-2
clone size: NA
D gene: TRBD1
J gene: TRBJ1-5
CDR3 protein: CASSFRQGQPQHF
CDR3 DNA: TGTGCCAGCAGCTTTAGACAGGGTCAGCCCCAGCATTTT

V gene: TRBV18
clone size: NA
D gene: TRBD1
J gene: TRBJ1-5
CDR3 protein: CASSPRGTGSNQPQHF
CDR3 DNA: TGTGCCAGCTCACCACGAGGGACAGGGAGCAATCAGCCCCAGCATTTT

V gene: TRBV5-1
clone size: NA
D gene: NA
J gene: TRBJ1-3
CDR3 protein: CASSLGSGNTIYF
CDR3 DNA: TGCGCCAGCAGCTTGGGCTCTGGAAACACCATATATTTT

V gene: TRBV6-5
clone size: few
D gene: NA
J gene: TRBJ1-1
CDR3 protein: CASRVDSSREEAFF
CDR3 DNA: TGTGCCAGCAGAGTGGACTCCTCGAGGGAAGAGGCTTTCTTT

V gene: TRBV29-1
clone size: NA
D gene: TRBD2
J gene: TRBJ2-7
CDR3 protein: CSVESPSGYEQYF
CDR3 DNA: TGCAGCGTTGAGTCTCCTAGCGGCTACGAGCAGTACTTC

V gene: TRBV19
clone size: NA
D gene: TRBD1
J gene: TRBJ2-7
CDR3 protein: CASSGSGTGATEQYF
CDR3 DNA: TGTGCCAGTAGTGGCTCCGGGACAGGGGCCACCGAGCAGTACTTC

V gene: TRBV30
clone size: NA
D gene: TRBD1
J gene: TRBJ1-1
CDR3 protein: CALGQTNTEAFF
CDR3 DNA: TGTGCCTTGGGACAGACTAACACTGAAGCTTTCTTT

V gene: TRBV7-9
clone size: NA
D gene: NA
J gene: TRBJ1-1
CDR3 protein: CASDYTALGAFF
CDR3 DNA: TGTGCCAGCGACTACACAGCCCTCGGGGCTTTCTTT

V gene: TRBV30
clone size: NA
D gene: TRBD1
J gene: TRBJ2-7
CDR3 protein: CAWSAPGTGGNEQYF
CDR3 DNA: TGTGCCTGGAGTGCCCCCGGGACAGGGGGCAACGAGCAGTACTTC

V gene: TRBV11-2
clone size: NA
D gene: TRBD1
J gene: TRBJ1-1
CDR3 protein: CASSTGDRVNTEAFF
CDR3 DNA: TGTGCCAGCAGCACCGGGGACAGGGTGAACACTGAAGCTTTCTTT

V gene: TRBV5-5
clone size: NA
D gene: NA
J gene: TRBJ2-1
CDR3 protein: CASSLSTDNEQFF
CDR3 DNA: TGTGCCAGCAGCTTATCAACGGATAATGAGCAGTTCTTC

V gene: TRBV5-6
clone size: NA
D gene: TRBD1
J gene: TRBJ1-3
CDR3 protein: CASRQTGPGNTIYF
CDR3 DNA: TGTGCCAGCAGGCAGACAGGGCCCGGAAACACCATATATTTT

V gene: TRBV2
clone size: NA
D gene: NA
J gene: TRBJ1-1
CDR3 protein: CASSDRPPREAFF
CDR3 DNA: TGTGCCAGCAGTGACCGACCGCCTCGAGAAGCTTTCTTT

V gene: TRBV7-2
clone size: NA
D gene: NA
J gene: TRBJ2-1
CDR3 protein: CASSLGGASYNEQFF
CDR3 DNA: TGTGCCAGCAGCTTAGGGGGCGCATCCTACAATGAGCAGTTCTTC

V gene: TRBV13
clone size: NA
D gene: NA
J gene: TRBJ2-5
CDR3 protein: CASSWRTLETQYF
CDR3 DNA: TGTGCCAGCAGCTGGAGGACCCTTGAGACCCAGTACTTC

V gene: TRBV30
clone size: once
D gene: NA
J gene: TRBJ2-3
CDR3 protein: CAWSLREKDTQYF
CDR3 DNA: TGTGCCTGGAGTCTCAGGGAGAAAGATACGCAGTATTTT

V gene: TRBV18
clone size: NA
D gene: NA
J gene: TRBJ2-7
CDR3 protein: CASSPLAQGYEQYF
CDR3 DNA: TGTGCCAGCTCACCTTTGGCTCAGGGCTACGAGCAGTACTTC

V gene: TRBV30
clone size: few
D gene: NA
J gene: TRBJ1-1
CDR3 protein: CAWMNGMAAFF
CDR3 DNA: TGTGCCTGGATGAACGGGATGGCAGCTTTCTTT

V gene: TRBV9
clone size: NA
D gene: NA
J gene: TRBJ1-1
CDR3 protein: CASSVAGGEAFF
CDR3 DNA: TGTGCCAGCAGCGTAGCTGGGGGTGAAGCTTTCTTT

V gene: TRBV11-3
clone size: NA
D gene: TRBD1
J gene: TRBJ1-1
CDR3 protein: CASSPTRTGEAFF
CDR3 DNA: TGTGCCAGCAGCCCGACTCGGACAGGGGAAGCTTTCTTT

V gene: TRBV6-5
clone size: NA
D gene: TRBD2
J gene: TRBJ2-5
CDR3 protein: CASSGLAAQETQYF
CDR3 DNA: TGTGCCAGCAGCGGACTAGCGGCCCAAGAGACCCAGTACTTC

V gene: TRBV7-9
clone size: NA
D gene: TRBD1
J gene: TRBJ1-1
CDR3 protein: CASSLAGQGAWNTEAFF
CDR3 DNA: TGTGCCAGCAGCTTAGCGGGGCAGGGGGCTTGGAACACTGAAGCTTTCTTT

V gene: TRBV5-1
clone size: NA
D gene: NA
J gene: TRBJ2-5
CDR3 protein: CASSLRAGTVQETQYF
CDR3 DNA: TGCGCCAGCAGCCTTAGAGCCGGGACGGTTCAAGAGACCCAGTACTTC

V gene: TRBV28
clone size: NA
D gene: TRBD1
J gene: TRBJ1-3
CDR3 protein: CASSLLIGQGSGNTIYF
CDR3 DNA: TGTGCCAGCAGTTTATTGATAGGACAGGGATCTGGAAACACCATATATTTT

V gene: TRBV6-1
clone size: once
D gene: TRBD2
J gene: TRBJ2-7
CDR3 protein: CASRPTSGASYEQYF
CDR3 DNA: TGTGCCAGCAGGCCAACTAGCGGGGCCTCCTACGAGCAGTACTTC